The rows below give T cell receptor beta chains drawn from one sample of a study of T-cell reconstitution after alpha-beta-depleted transplantation in children. MiXCR was run by TCRdb on the PCR reads, yielding one entry per CDR3 protein. The table lists about 540,000 distinct CDR3 sequences, 25% to 30% of them singletons. The source material was PBMCs, sampled before TCRalphabeta/CD19-depleted stem cell transplant. These receptors were taken from a boy younger than two with Wiskott-Aldrich syndrome, due to receive a stem cell transplant. CDR3s include the opening cysteine and the closing phenylalanine or tryptophan. The D gene is left open where the match is weak. A row's size may be missing; if present it is once, few, many or a size class.

D	V	J	size	CDR3	DNA
-	TRBV28	TRBJ1-5	-	CASNRRTANQPQHF	TGTGCCAGCAACCGCAGGACCGCAAATCAGCCCCAGCATTTT
-	TRBV27	TRBJ2-4	few	CASGRERKNIQYF	TGTGCCAGCGGACGGGAACGCAAAAACATTCAGTACTTC
-	TRBV5-1	TRBJ2-3	-	CASSGVASPRNTQYF	TGCGCCAGCAGCGGGGTGGCTAGCCCACGTAATACGCAGTATTTT
-	TRBV29-1	TRBJ1-3	few	CSETGLSSGNTIYF	TGCAGCGAAACGGGACTAAGCTCTGGAAACACCATATATTTT
TRBD2	TRBV10-3	TRBJ2-1	-	CANSGGANNEQFF	TGTGCCAATTCCGGGGGGGCTAACAATGAGCAGTTCTTC
-	TRBV6-1	TRBJ2-7	once	CASRGSGERVYEQYF	TGTGCCAGCAGGGGTTCAGGTGAGAGGGTCTACGAGCAGTACTTC
-	TRBV7-9	TRBJ2-5	-	CASSSRTPGSETQYF	TGTGCCAGCAGCTCCCGGACCCCGGGATCCGAGACCCAGTACTTC
TRBD1	TRBV5-5	TRBJ2-3	-	CASSSGTGTLVTDTQYF	TGTGCCAGCAGCTCCGGGACAGGGACTCTAGTTACAGATACGCAGTATTTT
-	TRBV5-5	TRBJ1-2	once	CASSLLGERGYTF	TGTGCCAGCAGCTTGTTGGGGGAGCGTGGCTACACCTTC
-	TRBV5-1	TRBJ1-2	-	CASSFRGANYGYTF	TGCGCCAGCAGCTTCCGGGGGGCGAACTATGGCTACACCTTC
-	TRBV24-1	TRBJ2-2	-	CATSDFTTGELFF	TGTGCCACCAGTGATTTTACCACCGGGGAGCTGTTTTTT
TRBD1	TRBV12-3/TRBV12-4	TRBJ2-7	few	CASSPGTGDPYEQYF	TGTGCCAGCAGTCCGGGGACAGGTGATCCCTACGAGCAGTACTTC
TRBD2	TRBV20-1	TRBJ2-7	few	CSASGLAGSYEQYF	TGCAGTGCTTCGGGACTAGCGGGCTCCTACGAGCAGTACTTC
-	TRBV7-9	TRBJ1-1	few	CASTGATEAFF	TGTGCCAGCACAGGGGCCACTGAAGCTTTCTTT
-	TRBV18	TRBJ1-6	-	CASSPKPANSPLHF	TGTGCCAGCTCACCAAAGCCGGCTAATTCACCCCTCCACTTT
TRBD2	TRBV2	TRBJ2-3	few	CASDGGSTDTQYF	TGTGCCAGCGACGGGGGGAGCACAGATACGCAGTATTTT
TRBD2	TRBV6-1	TRBJ2-1	-	CASSKPSGSKDEQFF	TGTGCCAGCAGCAAACCTAGCGGGAGTAAGGATGAGCAGTTCTTC
TRBD1	TRBV5-1	TRBJ1-2	-	CASRPNTGQDDYGYTF	TGCGCCAGCAGACCAAACACGGGACAGGACGACTATGGCTACACCTTC
-	TRBV2	TRBJ1-2	-	CASSWTANYGYTF	TGTGCCAGCAGTTGGACAGCTAACTATGGCTACACCTTC
TRBD1	TRBV3-1	TRBJ1-1	-	CASSQGTGRDTEAFF	TGTGCCAGCAGCCAGGGGACAGGGAGGGACACTGAAGCTTTCTTT
-	TRBV12-3/TRBV12-4	TRBJ2-4	few	CASSWQVQAKNIQYF	TGTGCCAGCAGTTGGCAGGTACAAGCCAAAAACATTCAGTACTTC
TRBD2	TRBV7-6	TRBJ2-3	-	CASSFDASGVADTQYF	TGTGCCAGCAGCTTTGACGCTAGCGGAGTTGCAGATACGCAGTATTTT
-	TRBV12-3/TRBV12-4	TRBJ2-4	-	CASSFLLAKNIQYF	TGTGCCAGCAGTTTTCTGCTAGCCAAAAACATTCAGTACTTC
TRBD2	TRBV7-2	TRBJ2-1	-	CASSLNGLAGGFEQFF	TGTGCCAGCAGCTTAAACGGGCTAGCGGGAGGCTTTGAGCAGTTCTTC
-	TRBV5-5	TRBJ2-1	few	CASSFSGRALYNEQFF	TGTGCCAGCAGCTTTTCCGGCCGAGCGTTATACAATGAGCAGTTCTTC
-	TRBV9	TRBJ2-3	few	CASSVEASRTDTQYF	TGTGCCAGCAGCGTAGAGGCCAGCCGCACAGATACGCAGTATTTT
TRBD2	TRBV6-6	TRBJ2-3	-	CASSPGLADTQYF	TGTGCCAGCAGTCCGGGACTAGCGGATACGCAGTATTTT
-	TRBV20-1	TRBJ2-5	few	CSASGMYEETQYF	TGCAGTGCCTCAGGGATGTACGAAGAGACCCAGTACTTC
-	TRBV20-1	TRBJ2-3	-	CSAAPDRPSTDTQYF	TGCAGTGCGGCTCCGGACAGACCTAGCACAGATACGCAGTATTTT
-	TRBV28	TRBJ2-7	-	CASRDGNEQYF	TGTGCCAGCCGAGATGGGAACGAGCAGTACTTC
-	TRBV15	TRBJ2-5	few	CATSRGKLAYIETQYF	TGTGCCACCAGCAGAGGAAAACTAGCTTATATCGAGACCCAGTACTTC
-	TRBV15	TRBJ2-1	once	CATSGDPTGEQFF	TGTGCCACCAGCGGAGACCCCACAGGGGAGCAGTTCTTC
TRBD2	TRBV15	TRBJ2-5	-	CATSRDRGSGVTQYF	TGTGCCACCAGCAGAGATCGGGGGAGCGGGGTGACCCAGTACTTC
-	TRBV29-1	TRBJ2-1	-	CSVSPGGDEQFF	TGCAGCGTGTCGCCAGGGGGGGATGAGCAGTTCTTC
-	TRBV18	TRBJ2-5	-	CASSPRSRIDQETQYF	TGTGCCAGCTCACCGAGGAGCCGCATCGACCAAGAGACCCAGTACTTC
-	TRBV12-3/TRBV12-4	TRBJ2-2	-	CASSHRKTGELFF	TGTGCCAGCAGCCACAGGAAAACCGGGGAGCTGTTTTTT
-	TRBV10-3	TRBJ2-7	few	CAIAERGEQYF	TGTGCCATCGCCGAGAGGGGAGAGCAGTACTTC
TRBD1	TRBV5-1	TRBJ1-1	few	CASSLEGDRATEAFF	TGCGCCAGCAGCTTGGAAGGGGACAGGGCGACTGAAGCTTTCTTT
-	TRBV20-1	TRBJ1-1	-	CSARGTGTLEAFF	TGCAGTGCTAGGGGGACCGGGACACTCGAAGCTTTCTTT
TRBD1	TRBV18	TRBJ2-3	-	CASSRQGMADTQYF	TGTGCCAGCTCACGACAGGGAATGGCAGATACGCAGTATTTT